This T cell receptor beta chain appears in the sequencing data of a study of monozygotic twins with inflammatory bowel disease. For this clonotype: What it recognizes is unknown.

Using the 5' RACE reads, TCRdb records one entry per CDR3 protein without DNA. The sample data list roughly 150,000 distinct CDR3 sequences. Study results and limitations: People with IBD had fewer clonotypes in common with others than healthy twins did, especially with disease activity.

The CDR3 is 14 amino acids. Germline V lookup: CDR1 MNHNS, CDR2 SASEGT. The clonotype originates from a human donor with ulcerative colitis or Crohn's disease, or a healthy co-twin of an affected twin (not recorded which). V is TRBV6-1 and J is TRBJ2-4; TCRdb's D gene call, TRBD1, goes unchecked for lack of DNA. The sequenced sample consisted of blood. The CDR3: CASSRDRELYIQYF.